Listed below are T cell receptor beta chains from one sample, sequenced in a study of early T cells in non-severe SARS-CoV-2 infection. TCRdb reanalysed the 5' RACE reads using MiXCR and keeps one entry per CDR3 protein. The table lists nearly 110,000 distinct CDR3 sequences, 11% of them singletons. Sequenced material: whole blood. These receptors all stem from an adult who was a healthcare worker with PCR-confirmed SARS-CoV-2 infection or an uninfected control (not recorded which). Each CDR3 is given with its conserved first and last residue. The D gene is left open where the match is weak. The listing skips clone size in some rows; elsewhere it reads once, few, many or a size class.

>TRBJ2-1|-|-|TRBV7-2
CASSFTGYEQFF
TGTGCCAGCAGCTTTACAGGGTATGAGCAGTTCTTC
>TRBJ2-7|TRBD2|-|TRBV15
CATSRGTSGSYEQYF
TGTGCCACCAGCAGAGGGACTAGCGGGTCCTACGAGCAGTACTTC
>TRBJ1-2|-|-|TRBV28
CASSFSNYGYTF
TGTGCCAGCAGTTTTTCCAACTATGGCTACACCTTC
>TRBJ2-1|-|few|TRBV7-2
CASSAPYNEQFF
TGTGCCAGCAGCGCGCCCTACAATGAGCAGTTCTTC
>TRBJ2-1|TRBD2|-|TRBV20-1
CSARTSGSILRYNEQFF
TGCAGTGCTAGGACTAGCGGGAGCATTCTTAGGTACAATGAGCAGTTCTTC
>TRBJ2-2|TRBD2|-|TRBV7-2
CASSAGGFRELFF
TGTGCCAGCTCCGCGGGAGGTTTCAGGGAGCTGTTTTTT
>TRBJ2-1|TRBD2|many|TRBV4-2
CASSSGTSGYNEQFF
TGTGCCAGCAGCAGCGGGACTAGCGGGTACAATGAGCAGTTCTTC
>TRBJ2-7|-|many|TRBV14
CASSQDKVRGIGEQYF
TGTGCCAGCAGCCAAGATAAAGTCAGGGGAATTGGGGAGCAGTACTTC
>TRBJ2-1|-|many|TRBV5-1
CASSLGSKDEQFF
TGCGCCAGCAGCTTGGGAAGCAAGGATGAGCAGTTCTTC
>TRBJ2-6|-|-|TRBV7-9
CASPPKPGANVLTF
TGTGCCAGCCCTCCGAAACCCGGGGCCAACGTCCTGACTTTC
>TRBJ2-1|-|-|TRBV7-7
CASSPNRNEQFF
TGTGCCAGCAGCCCAAACAGAAATGAGCAGTTCTTC
>TRBJ1-1|-|many|TRBV12-3/TRBV12-4
CATQRAGFRWGTEAFF
TGTGCCACCCAAAGAGCAGGGTTCAGGTGGGGCACTGAAGCTTTCTTT
>TRBJ2-2|TRBD1|many|TRBV5-1
CASSPRGLGGELFF
TGCGCCAGCAGCCCCAGGGGGCTCGGCGGGGAGCTGTTTTTT
>TRBJ2-5|-|many|TRBV7-9
CASSLPGYQETQYF
TGTGCCAGCAGCTTGCCAGGGTACCAAGAGACCCAGTACTTC
>TRBJ1-2|TRBD1|-|TRBV7-2
CASSLVQGEGYTF
TGTGCCAGCAGCTTAGTCCAGGGGGAGGGCTACACCTTC
>TRBJ1-6|-|few|TRBV3-1
CASSPRGIASSLHF
TGTGCCAGCAGCCCCAGGGGTATTGCTTCGTCCCTCCACTTT
>TRBJ2-1|-|many|TRBV6-2/TRBV6-3
CASSYAHTYNEQFF
TGTGCCAGCAGTTATGCACATACCTACAATGAGCAGTTCTTC
>TRBJ2-5|TRBD2|many|TRBV5-1
CASSPGLAGDGETQYF
TGCGCCAGCAGCCCGGGACTAGCGGGAGACGGAGAGACCCAGTACTTC
>TRBJ1-1|-|-|TRBV7-9
CASSEGNTEAFF
TGTGCCAGCAGCGAAGGGAACACTGAAGCTTTCTTT
>TRBJ2-1|-|many|TRBV12-3/TRBV12-4
CASSLMRVENEQFF
TGTGCCAGCAGTTTAATGCGTGTGGAAAATGAGCAGTTCTTC
>TRBJ2-2|-|many|TRBV19
CASGIRGGELFF
TGTGCCAGCGGGATAAGGGGCGGGGAGCTGTTTTTT
>TRBJ1-2|-|few|TRBV20-1
CSADGFVSTYGYTF
TGCAGTGCTGATGGGTTCGTCAGTACCTATGGCTACACCTTC
>TRBJ1-2|-|-|TRBV4-1
CASSQGNQNGYTF
TGCGCCAGCAGCCAAGGAAATCAGAATGGCTACACCTTC
>TRBJ2-1|-|many|TRBV11-2
CASSRSAGAYNEQFF
TGTGCCAGCAGCCGATCAGCCGGGGCCTACAATGAGCAGTTCTTC
>TRBJ2-3|-|many|TRBV7-2
CASSLLLDGTDTQYF
TGTGCCAGCAGCTTACTGCTGGACGGCACAGATACGCAGTATTTT
>TRBJ2-1|-|-|TRBV10-3
CATLLGDYNEQFF
TGTGCCACCCTTTTAGGGGACTACAATGAGCAGTTCTTC
>TRBJ2-7|TRBD2|few|TRBV20-1
CKSLKRRGRTKFYEQYF
TGCAAGTCGCTAAAACGGCGCGGGAGGACGAAATTCTACGAGCAGTACTTC
>TRBJ2-7|-|-|TRBV21-1
CASSPRDSWRDEQYF
TGTGCCAGCAGCCCCCGGGACAGTTGGCGCGACGAGCAGTACTTC
>TRBJ1-6|-|few|TRBV18
CASSPGRRNSPLHF
TGTGCCAGCTCACCAGGACGGAGAAATTCACCCCTCCACTTT
>TRBJ2-7|-|-|TRBV13
CASSLPGTIFSF
TGTGCCAGCAGCCTCCCCGGGACAATTTTTTCCTTC
>TRBJ2-5|TRBD2|many|TRBV28
CATGVWAGGETQYF
TGTGCCACCGGGGTTTGGGCGGGAGGAGAGACCCAGTACTTC
>TRBJ2-1|-|few|TRBV11-3
CASSSNGGGGSYNEQFF
TGTGCCAGCAGCTCCAACGGTGGAGGCGGGTCCTACAATGAGCAGTTCTTC
>TRBJ1-1|-|many|TRBV11-2
CASSLDGAANTEAFF
TGTGCCAGCAGCTTAGATGGGGCAGCGAACACTGAAGCTTTCTTT
>TRBJ1-1|-|-|TRBV7-3
CASSLAGLATEAFF
TGTGCCAGCAGCTTGGCAGGGCTCGCAACTGAAGCTTTCTTT
>TRBJ2-2|-|few|TRBV14
CASSQGAWVSSVGELFF
TGTGCCAGCAGCCAAGGCGCCTGGGTCTCGTCCGTCGGGGAGCTGTTTTTT
>TRBJ2-7|TRBD1|many|TRBV6-5
CASSRLGTGGLTYEQYF
TGTGCCAGCAGCCGCCTCGGTACAGGGGGCCTAACCTACGAGCAGTACTTC
>TRBJ1-2|TRBD1|-|TRBV28
CASSRGTVYTF
TGTGCCAGCAGTCGGGGGACAGTATACACCTTC
>TRBJ2-7|TRBD1|few|TRBV29-1
CSVARQGDLRGEQYF
TGCAGCGTTGCCAGGCAGGGGGATCTCCGAGGGGAGCAGTACTTC
>TRBJ2-2|-|many|TRBV2
CGCQGRNTGELFF
TGCGGATGCCAGGGGCGGAACACCGGGGAGCTGTTTTTT
>TRBJ2-1|TRBD2|-|TRBV3-1
CASRGLAANNEQFF
TGTGCCAGCAGGGGACTAGCGGCAAACAATGAGCAGTTCTTC
>TRBJ2-3|TRBD2|many|TRBV6-1
CASSEISSGRSDTQYF
TGTGCCAGCAGTGAAATTTCTAGCGGGAGATCAGATACGCAGTATTTT
>TRBJ1-1|TRBD1|many|TRBV5-6
CASSVGGGRTEAFF
TGTGCCAGCAGCGTTGGAGGGGGCAGGACTGAAGCTTTCTTT
>TRBJ1-1|-|few|TRBV7-9
CASSLGTATFF
TGTGCCAGCAGCTTGGGTACGGCGACTTTCTTT
>TRBJ1-1|-|few|TRBV12-3/TRBV12-4
CASRPGQLNTEAFF
TGTGCCAGCAGACCCGGACAGCTGAACACTGAAGCTTTCTTT
>TRBJ2-7|-|-|TRBV5-1
CASSLDLYEQYF
TGCGCCAGCAGCTTGGACCTCTACGAGCAGTACTTC
>TRBJ2-3|TRBD2|few|TRBV29-1
CSGKGTSILADTQYF
TGCAGCGGAAAAGGGACTAGCATTTTAGCAGATACGCAGTATTTT
>TRBJ1-2|-|many|TRBV12-3/TRBV12-4
CASSLGPGSYYGYTF
TGTGCCAGCAGTTTAGGGCCAGGATCCTACTATGGCTACACCTTC